This TCR beta chain derives from a study of a mutant IDH1 vaccine in newly diagnosed glioma. Notes on this clone: Its antigen is unidentified.

Germline V gives CDR1 SGHRS, CDR2 YFSETQ. V was clipped by 0 bases and J by 6 bases, with 1 base between them. The CDR3 length is 11 residues. The study, taken as a whole, reports: Any relationship between pseudoprogression and changes in top peripheral T cell clonotypes seemed absent.

As to time point: week 5, during vaccination. Each dose delivered 300 ug of mutant IDH1 20-mer peptide subcutaneously with imiquimod. TCRdb's copy holds only in-frame clones and misses some; the assay was immunoSEQ multiplex PCR. Among fewer than 65,000 clones listed, 75% to 85% were seen once. The chain combines TRBV5-1 with TRBJ2-1; D not certain. The sequence was collected from a man aged 25 to 45 with glioma. The sample consisted of PBMCs, taken from a glioma patient whose treatment included an IDH1 peptide vaccine. The CDR3 spells CASSLANEQFF. The CDR3 DNA reads as TGCGCCAGCAGCTTGGCCAATGAGCAGTTCTTC.